These 9 T cell receptor beta chains originate from one sample sequenced in a study of cytomegalovirus exposure and HLA in healthy donors (dated by TCRdb to about 2017). The method was the immunoSEQ multiplex PCR assay. A mixture of 60 forward primers for TCR Vbeta segments and 13 reverse primers for TCR Jbeta segments was used in the multiplex PCR. In its TCRdb copy, this immuneACCESS table keeps in-frame sequences only and misses some clones. Where compared with another copy, unresolved V genes explain less than half of these, and the others have no known cause. The sample's records list 100,000 to 150,000 clones. The ten largest make up about 1.8% of the sample. The sequenced sample consisted of PBMCs. The origin of the receptors is a man aged 18 to 29 in good health and CMV-seronegative.

This chain uses TRBV5-1 with TRBJ2-1, with 7 bases fitting TRBD2. Germline V gene lookup returns CDR1 SGHRS and CDR2 YFSETQ. CDR3 length: 16 amino acids. J gave up 7 bases and V 4 bases, and 14 bases lay outside the gene matches. CDR3 region: CASSSGGSGIFNEQFF. For the CDR3, the DNA is TGCGCCAGCAGCAGCGGCGGGAGCGGTATATTTAATGAGCAGTTCTTC.

V usage is TRBV4-2 and J usage is TRBJ2-1; 11 nucleotides agree with TRBD2. Germline V gives CDR1 LGHNA, CDR2 YNFKEQ. CDR3 length equals 17 residues. J was trimmed by 4 bases and V by 1 base; bases with no gene match: 6. The CDR3 sequence is CASSQALIAGGYNEQFF. The DNA of the CDR3 is TGTGCCAGCAGCCAAGCCCTTATAGCGGGGGGGTACAATGAGCAGTTCTTC.

The chain uses TRBV5-1 and TRBJ2-5; a possible D gene is TRBD1 (5 bases). The tail of the sequence fits TRBJ2-7 better, so the J call may be wrong. Germline-derived CDR1 and CDR2 are SGHRS and YFSETQ. The CDR3 extends over 14 amino acids. CDR3 region: CASSPLDNSYEQYF. CDR3 nucleotide sequence: TGCGCCAGCAGCCCTTTGGACAATTCCTACGAGCAGTACTTC.

The CDR3 nucleotides read TGCGCCAGCAGCAATAGAGGGACAGGGGAGGATGGCTACACCTTC. This encodes CASSNRGTGEDGYTF. This rearrangement joins TRBV5-1 to TRBJ1-2; 10 positions match TRBD1. From germline, CDR1 is SGHRS and CDR2 YFSETQ. Trimming took 4 bases from V and 6 from J; bases not matched to a gene: 9. This CDR3 region has 15 residues. Drawing the rest from reference TRBV5-1 and TRBJ1-2, the complete variable domain is KAGVTQTPRYLIKTRGQQVTLSCSPISGHRSVSWYQQTPGQGLQFLFEYFSETQRNKGNFPGRFSGRQFSNSRSEMNVSTLELGDSALYLCASSNRGTGEDGYTFGSGTRLTVV.

Turning to this clone: An end of the junction does not agree with germline; a read error may underlie this. This sequence joins TRBV19 and TRBJ1-2; TRBD1 is a possible D gene (5 bases). Germline loops: CDR1 LNHDA, CDR2 SQIVND (reference sequence). CDR3 length equals 11 residues. The CDR3 region has the DNA TGTGCCAGTTCCACCGACAGACATATCAGCTTC. Its translation: CASSTDRHISF.

This chain joins TRBV6-5 and TRBJ2-7; D is uncertain. CDR1 MNHEY and CDR2 SVGAGI come from the germline V gene. This CDR3 is 14 amino acids long. Trimming shortened V by 5 bases and J by 2 bases, and 13 bases separated the two germline ends. Here the CDR3 DNA reads TGTGCCAGCAGTCTTATAAGCTCTGCCTACGAGCAGTACTTC. It specifies CASSLISSAYEQYF.

Remarks on this clone: Distinct nucleotide sequences in the sample also encode this CDR3. The V gene is TRBV27, the J gene TRBJ2-7; TRBD2 matches 9 bases. Per germline, CDR1 MNHEY and CDR2 SMNVEV (reference sequence). After removal of 0 bases from V and 1 base from J, the junction contained 4 bases not matched to a gene. The CDR3 consists of 16 residues. The CDR3 loop reads CASSLSGLARSYEQYF. The CDR3 coding sequence is TGTGCCAGCAGTTTATCCGGACTAGCGCGATCCTACGAGCAGTACTTC.

The chain carries TRBV9 and TRBJ2-2, with a weak D call TRBD2 (5 bases). The CDR3 spans 14 residues. Trimming took 0 bases from V and 6 from J, leaving 9 bases between them. Germline V gene sequence: CDR1 SGDLS, CDR2 YYNGEE. DNA for the CDR3: TGTGCCAGCAGCGTAGGGCAGGACTCCGGGGAGCTGTTTTTT. Translation: CASSVGQDSGELFF.

This sequence joins TRBV29-1 and TRBJ2-7; maybe TRBD2 (5 bases). V was pared by 6 bases and J by 4 bases, with 13 bases between. The length of the CDR3 is 12 residues. Germline lookup yields CDR1 SQVTM and CDR2 ANQGSEA. CDR3 protein: CSVEGREYEQYF. DNA for the CDR3: TGCAGCGTCGAGGGTAGGGAGTACGAGCAGTACTTC.